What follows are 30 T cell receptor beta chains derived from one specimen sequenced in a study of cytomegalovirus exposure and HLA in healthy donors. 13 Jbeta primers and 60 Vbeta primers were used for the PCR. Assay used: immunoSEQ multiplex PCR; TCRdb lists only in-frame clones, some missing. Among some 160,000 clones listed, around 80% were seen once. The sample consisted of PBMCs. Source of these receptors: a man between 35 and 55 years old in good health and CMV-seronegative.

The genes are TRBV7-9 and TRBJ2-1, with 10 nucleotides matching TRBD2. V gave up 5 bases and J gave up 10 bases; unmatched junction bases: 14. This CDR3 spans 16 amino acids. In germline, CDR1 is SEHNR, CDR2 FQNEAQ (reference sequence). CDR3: CASSILAGDKVQEQFF. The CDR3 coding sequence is TGTGCCAGCAGCATTCTAGCGGGGGACAAGGTACAGGAGCAGTTCTTC.

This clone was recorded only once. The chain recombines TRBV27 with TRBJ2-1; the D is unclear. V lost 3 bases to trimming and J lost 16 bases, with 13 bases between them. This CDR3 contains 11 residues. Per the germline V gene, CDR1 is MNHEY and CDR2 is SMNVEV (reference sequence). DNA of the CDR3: TGTGCCAGCAGTTTCGTGGGCCGATTATTCTTC. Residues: CASSFVGRLFF.

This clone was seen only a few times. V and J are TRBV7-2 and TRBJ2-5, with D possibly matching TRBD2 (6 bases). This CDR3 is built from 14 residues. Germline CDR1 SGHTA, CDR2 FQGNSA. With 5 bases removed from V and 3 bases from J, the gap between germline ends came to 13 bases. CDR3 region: CASSSRLDEETQYF. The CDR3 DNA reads TGTGCCAGCAGCAGTCGACTAGATGAAGAGACCCAGTACTTC.

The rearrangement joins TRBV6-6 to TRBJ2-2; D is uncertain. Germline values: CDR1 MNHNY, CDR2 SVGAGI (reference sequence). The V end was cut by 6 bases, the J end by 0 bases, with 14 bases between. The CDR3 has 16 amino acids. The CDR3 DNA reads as TGTGCCAGCAGCAGAGACGACACCACGAACACCGGGGAGCTGTTTTTT. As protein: CASSRDDTTNTGELFF.

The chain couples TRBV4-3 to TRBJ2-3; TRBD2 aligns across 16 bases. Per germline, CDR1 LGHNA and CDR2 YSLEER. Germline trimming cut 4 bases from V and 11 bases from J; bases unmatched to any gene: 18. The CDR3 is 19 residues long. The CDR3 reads CASSPLGLAGGGIEVGQYF. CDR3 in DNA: TGCGCCAGCAGCCCTCTGGGACTAGCGGGAGGGGGTATCGAGGTTGGGCAGTATTTT.

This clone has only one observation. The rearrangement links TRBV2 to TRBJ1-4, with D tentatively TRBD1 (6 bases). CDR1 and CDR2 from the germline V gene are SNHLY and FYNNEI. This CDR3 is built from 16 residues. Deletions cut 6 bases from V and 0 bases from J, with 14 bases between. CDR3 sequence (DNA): TGTGCCAGCAGAGGGACAAGGTCACCAACTAATGAAAAACTGTTTTTT. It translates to CASRGTRSPTNEKLFF.

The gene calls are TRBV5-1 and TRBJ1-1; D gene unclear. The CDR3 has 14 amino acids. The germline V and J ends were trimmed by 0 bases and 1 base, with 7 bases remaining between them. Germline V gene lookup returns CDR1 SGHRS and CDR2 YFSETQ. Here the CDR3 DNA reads TGCGCCAGCAGCTTGGCTACCCAGAACACTGAAGCTTTCTTT. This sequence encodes CASSLATQNTEAFF.

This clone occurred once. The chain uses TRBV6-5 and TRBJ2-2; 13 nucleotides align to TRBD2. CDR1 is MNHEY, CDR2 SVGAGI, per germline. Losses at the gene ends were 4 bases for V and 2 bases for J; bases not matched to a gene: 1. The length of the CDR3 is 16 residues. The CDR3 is CASSWGLAGNTGELFF. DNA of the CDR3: TGTGCCAGCAGTTGGGGACTAGCGGGAAACACCGGGGAGCTGTTTTTT.

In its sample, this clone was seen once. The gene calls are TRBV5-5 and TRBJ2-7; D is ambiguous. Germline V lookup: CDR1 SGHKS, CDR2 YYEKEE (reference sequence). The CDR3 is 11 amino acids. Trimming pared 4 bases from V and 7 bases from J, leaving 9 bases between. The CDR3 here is CASSRTEEQYF. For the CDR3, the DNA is TGTGCCAGCAGCAGAACTGAGGAGCAGTACTTC.

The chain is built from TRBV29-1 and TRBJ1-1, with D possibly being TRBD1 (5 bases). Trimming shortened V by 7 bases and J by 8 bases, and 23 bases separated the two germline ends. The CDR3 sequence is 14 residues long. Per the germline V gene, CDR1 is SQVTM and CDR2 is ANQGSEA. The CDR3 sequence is CSATLGSGSAEAFF. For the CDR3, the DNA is TGCAGCGCAACTCTGGGGTCAGGGTCTGCGGAAGCTTTCTTT.

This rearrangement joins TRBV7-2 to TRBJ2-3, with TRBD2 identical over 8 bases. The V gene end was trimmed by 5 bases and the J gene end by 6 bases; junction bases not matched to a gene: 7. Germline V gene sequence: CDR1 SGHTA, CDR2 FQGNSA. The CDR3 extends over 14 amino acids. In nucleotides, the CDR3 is TGTGCCAGCAGCCATGGACTAGCCGCGGATACGCAGTATTTT. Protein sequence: CASSHGLAADTQYF.

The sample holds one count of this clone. CDR3: CASSPLAGTSTDTQYF. CDR3 bases: TGTGCCAGCAGCCCCCTAGCGGGGACCAGCACAGATACGCAGTATTTT. The V gene is TRBV14, the J gene TRBJ2-3, with TRBD2 matching 9 bases. This CDR3 comprises 16 residues. The ends lost 4 bases at V and 0 bases at J; junction bases unmatched: 5. Germline values: CDR1 SGHDN, CDR2 FVKESK.

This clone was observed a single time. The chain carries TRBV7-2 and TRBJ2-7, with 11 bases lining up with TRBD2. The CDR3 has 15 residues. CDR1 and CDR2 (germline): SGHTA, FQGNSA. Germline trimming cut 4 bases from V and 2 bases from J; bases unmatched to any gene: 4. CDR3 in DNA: TGTGCCAGCAGCTCGCTAGCGGGAGGCCCCTACGAGCAGTACTTC. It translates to CASSSLAGGPYEQYF.

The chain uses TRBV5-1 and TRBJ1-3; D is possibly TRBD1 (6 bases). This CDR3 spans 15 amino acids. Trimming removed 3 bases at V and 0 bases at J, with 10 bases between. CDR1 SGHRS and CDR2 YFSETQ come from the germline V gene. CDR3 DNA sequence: TGCGCCAGCAGCTCTTCAGGGGACTCTGGAAACACCATATATTTT. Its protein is CASSSSGDSGNTIYF.

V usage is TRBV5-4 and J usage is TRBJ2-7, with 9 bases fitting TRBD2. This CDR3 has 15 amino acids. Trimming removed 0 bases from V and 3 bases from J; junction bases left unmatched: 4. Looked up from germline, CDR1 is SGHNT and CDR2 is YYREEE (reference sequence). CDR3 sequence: CASSLVASGNYEQYF. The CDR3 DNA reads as TGTGCCAGCAGCTTGGTGGCTAGCGGGAACTACGAGCAGTACTTC.

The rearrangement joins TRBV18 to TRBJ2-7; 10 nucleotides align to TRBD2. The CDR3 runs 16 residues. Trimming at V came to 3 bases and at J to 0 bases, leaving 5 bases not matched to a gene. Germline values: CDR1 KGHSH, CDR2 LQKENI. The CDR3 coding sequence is TGTGCCAGCTCACCGGTACTAGCGGGAAGCTCCTACGAGCAGTACTTC. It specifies CASSPVLAGSSYEQYF. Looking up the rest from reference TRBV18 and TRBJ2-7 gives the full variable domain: NAGVMQNPRHLVRRRGQEARLRCSPMKGHSHVYWYRQLPEEGLKFMVYLQKENIIDESGMPKERFSAEFPKEGPSILRIQQVVRGDSAAYFCASSPVLAGSSYEQYFGPGTRLTVT.

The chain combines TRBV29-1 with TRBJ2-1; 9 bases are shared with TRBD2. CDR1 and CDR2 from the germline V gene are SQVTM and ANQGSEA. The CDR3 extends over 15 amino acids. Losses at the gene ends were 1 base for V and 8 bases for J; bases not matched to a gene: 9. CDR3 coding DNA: TGCAGCGTTGAAGGTCTAGCGGGGCGGGTAGATGAGCAGTTCTTC. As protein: CSVEGLAGRVDEQFF.

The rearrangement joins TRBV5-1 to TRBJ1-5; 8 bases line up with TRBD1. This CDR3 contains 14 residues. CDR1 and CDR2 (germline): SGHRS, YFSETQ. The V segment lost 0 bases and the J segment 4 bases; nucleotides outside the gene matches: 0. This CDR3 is CASSLGTGNQPQHF. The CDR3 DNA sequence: TGCGCCAGCAGCTTGGGGACAGGGAATCAGCCCCAGCATTTT.

The CDR3 loop is CASSELLAGGTVVYGYTF. CDR3 in DNA: TGTGCCAGCAGTGAACTTCTGGCAGGGGGCACGGTCGTATATGGCTACACCTTC. The chain recombines TRBV6-1 with TRBJ1-2; 8 nucleotides line up with TRBD1. J lost 5 bases, V lost 2 bases, and 16 bases had no gene match. Germline V lookup: CDR1 MNHNS, CDR2 SASEGT. This CDR3 has 18 amino acids.

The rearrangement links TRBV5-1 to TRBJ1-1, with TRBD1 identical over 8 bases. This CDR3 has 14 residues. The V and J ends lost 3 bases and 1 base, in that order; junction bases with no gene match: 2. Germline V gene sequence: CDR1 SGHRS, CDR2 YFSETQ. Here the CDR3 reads CASSWGTGNTEAFF. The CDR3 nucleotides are TGCGCCAGCAGCTGGGGGACAGGGAACACTGAAGCTTTCTTT.

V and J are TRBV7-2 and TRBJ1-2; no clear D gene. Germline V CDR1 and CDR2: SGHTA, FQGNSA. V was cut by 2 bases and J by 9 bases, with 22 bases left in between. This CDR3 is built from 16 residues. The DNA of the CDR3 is TGTGCCAGCAGCTTAAGCGCAGAACGGAGCCTGATGCGCTACACCTTC. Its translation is CASSLSAERSLMRYTF.

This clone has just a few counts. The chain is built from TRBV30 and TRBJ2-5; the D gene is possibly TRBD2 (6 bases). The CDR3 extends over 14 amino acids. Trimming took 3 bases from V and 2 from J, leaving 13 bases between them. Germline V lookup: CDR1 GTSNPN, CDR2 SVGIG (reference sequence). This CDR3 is CAWRRRERQETQYF. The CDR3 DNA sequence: TGTGCCTGGAGAAGGAGGGAGAGGCAAGAGACCCAGTACTTC.

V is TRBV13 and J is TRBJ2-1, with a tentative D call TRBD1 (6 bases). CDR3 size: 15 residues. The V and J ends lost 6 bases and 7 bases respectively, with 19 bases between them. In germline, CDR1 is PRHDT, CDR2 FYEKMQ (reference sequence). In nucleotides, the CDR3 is TGTGCCAGCAGTCTCACCTACAGGGTGGGGAATGAGCAGTTCTTC. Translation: CASSLTYRVGNEQFF.

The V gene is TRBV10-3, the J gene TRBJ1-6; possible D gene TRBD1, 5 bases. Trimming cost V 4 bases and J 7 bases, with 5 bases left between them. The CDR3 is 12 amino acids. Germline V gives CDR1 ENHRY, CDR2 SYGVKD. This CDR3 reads CAISGQNSPLHF. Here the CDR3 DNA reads TGTGCCATCAGTGGACAGAATTCACCCCTCCACTTT.

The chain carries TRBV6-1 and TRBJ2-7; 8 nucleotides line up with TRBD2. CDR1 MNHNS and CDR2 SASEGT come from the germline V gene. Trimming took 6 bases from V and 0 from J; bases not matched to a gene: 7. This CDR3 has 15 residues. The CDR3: CASRRGGPPSYEQYF. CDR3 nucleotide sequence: TGTGCCAGCAGACGCGGGGGGCCCCCCTCCTACGAGCAGTACTTC.

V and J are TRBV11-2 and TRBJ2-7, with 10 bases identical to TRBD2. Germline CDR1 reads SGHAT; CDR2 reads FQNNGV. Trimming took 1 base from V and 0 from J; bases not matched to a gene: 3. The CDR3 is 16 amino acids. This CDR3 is CASSLAGLADSYEQYF. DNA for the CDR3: TGTGCCAGCAGCTTAGCAGGACTAGCGGACTCCTACGAGCAGTACTTC.

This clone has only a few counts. CDR3 protein: CASSLVLAGSDTQYF. The CDR3 DNA follows: TGCGCCAGCAGCTTGGTCCTAGCGGGTAGTGATACGCAGTATTTT. The genes are TRBV5-1 and TRBJ2-3, with 8 positions matching TRBD2. Germline CDR1 reads SGHRS; CDR2 reads YFSETQ. The CDR3 runs 15 residues. V was pared by 0 bases and J by 6 bases, with 6 bases of the junction left unmatched.

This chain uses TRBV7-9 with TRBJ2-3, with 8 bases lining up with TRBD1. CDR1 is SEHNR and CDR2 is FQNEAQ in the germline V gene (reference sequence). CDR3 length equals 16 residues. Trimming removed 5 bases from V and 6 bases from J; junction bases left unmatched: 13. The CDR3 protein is CASSPGTGRAQDTQYF. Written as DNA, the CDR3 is TGTGCCAGCAGCCCCGGGACAGGCCGCGCCCAGGATACGCAGTATTTT. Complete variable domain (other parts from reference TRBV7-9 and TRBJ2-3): DTGVSQNPRHKITKRGQNVTFRCDPISEHNRLYWYRQTLGQGPEFLTYFQNEAQLEKSRLLSDRFSAERPKGSFSTLEIQRTEQGDSAMYLCASSPGTGRAQDTQYFGPGTRLTVL.

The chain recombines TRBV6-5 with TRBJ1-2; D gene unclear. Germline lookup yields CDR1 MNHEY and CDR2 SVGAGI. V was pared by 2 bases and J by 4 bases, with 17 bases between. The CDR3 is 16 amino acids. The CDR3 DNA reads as TGTGCCAGCAGTTACAACACCGAACCGCCGCCCTATGGCTACACCTTC. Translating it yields CASSYNTEPPPYGYTF.

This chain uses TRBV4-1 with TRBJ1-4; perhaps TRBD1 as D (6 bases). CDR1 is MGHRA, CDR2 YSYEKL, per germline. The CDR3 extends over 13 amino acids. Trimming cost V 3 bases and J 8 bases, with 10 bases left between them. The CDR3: CASSQTQGEKLFF. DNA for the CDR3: TGCGCCAGCAGCCAGACACAGGGAGAAAAACTGTTTTTT.